The rows below give T cell receptor beta chains drawn from one sample of a study of graft-versus-host responses after intestinal transplantation. These receptors' targets are unknown. The repertoire was sequenced with immunoSEQ multiplex PCR; TCRdb's copy has only in-frame clones and lacks some. The sample carries over 75,000 clones, approximately 91% recorded once. Sequencing was performed on unstimulated CD4+ T cells sorted from spleen or lymph node cells, taken before intestinal transplant. The receptors come from a human donor who received an intestinal transplant. Each CDR3 is given with its conserved first and last residue. The order of the fields is V gene, D gene, J gene, clone size, CDR3 protein, CDR3 DNA. A D gene is named only where the DNA matches it firmly. Some rows have no size entry. The others give once, few or many, or a class for an expanded clone.

TRBV27	TRBD1	TRBJ2-2	few	CASSLYRGRTNTGELFF	TGTGCCAGCAGTTTATACAGGGGGCGAACGAACACCGGGGAGCTGTTTTTT
TRBV18	TRBD1	TRBJ2-5	-	CASSRDRVQETQYF	TGTGCCAGCTCACGGGACAGGGTACAAGAGACCCAGTACTTC
TRBV18	TRBD1	TRBJ1-6	-	CASSPRDRDNSPLHF	TGTGCCAGCTCCCCCCGGGACAGGGATAATTCACCCCTCCACTTT
TRBV5-6	TRBD1	TRBJ1-1	once	CASSLATGVMNTEAFF	TGTGCCAGCAGCTTGGCAACAGGGGTCATGAACACTGAAGCTTTCTTT
TRBV18	-	TRBJ2-5	-	CASSPFAGSQETQYF	TGTGCCAGCTCACCTTTCGCGGGTAGCCAAGAGACCCAGTACTTC
TRBV5-8	-	TRBJ2-7	-	CASSLMRYEQYF	TGTGCCAGCAGCTTGATGCGCTACGAGCAGTACTTC
TRBV30	TRBD1	TRBJ2-4	-	CAWSSGTGGMYIQYF	TGTGCCTGGAGTTCCGGGACAGGGGGCATGTACATTCAGTACTTC
TRBV2	TRBD1	TRBJ1-4	-	CASSLTGALRNEKLFF	TGTGCCAGCAGCCTAACAGGGGCCTTGAGGAATGAAAAACTGTTTTTT
TRBV30	TRBD2	TRBJ2-1	-	CALHTGGVYNEQFF	TGTGCCTTACATACGGGGGGAGTCTACAATGAGCAGTTCTTC
TRBV5-1	-	TRBJ2-3	-	CASSLEHRGTDTQYF	TGCGCCAGCAGCTTGGAACACAGGGGCACAGATACGCAGTATTTT
TRBV2	-	TRBJ1-2	few	CASSFSLKDGYTF	TGTGCCAGCAGTTTTAGCCTGAAGGATGGCTACACCTTC
TRBV6-1	-	TRBJ2-3	-	CASRTSLSDTQYF	TGTGCCAGCAGGACTAGTTTATCAGATACGCAGTATTTT
TRBV2	-	TRBJ1-5	-	CASSDGVYQPQHF	TGTGCCAGCAGTGACGGGGTCTATCAGCCCCAGCATTTT
TRBV29-1	-	TRBJ2-1	-	CSGGGNEQFF	TGCAGCGGAGGGGGCAATGAGCAGTTCTTC
TRBV29-1	-	TRBJ1-2	-	CSVVRWGGDGYTF	TGCAGCGTTGTCAGGTGGGGGGGGGATGGCTACACCTTC
TRBV5-3	TRBD2	TRBJ2-7	-	CARSLWGGRQCYEQYF	TGTGCCAGAAGCTTGTGGGGGGGGAGGCAGTGCTACGAGCAGTACTTC
TRBV11-2	-	TRBJ1-5	-	CASSHAGGGQPQHF	TGTGCCAGCAGCCACGCGGGGGGTGGACAGCCCCAGCATTTT
TRBV6-6	TRBD2	TRBJ2-7	-	CASSYFSGGSSYEQYF	TGTGCCAGCAGTTATTTCAGCGGGGGGTCCTCCTACGAGCAGTACTTC
TRBV30	TRBD1	TRBJ2-5	-	CAWGTGGRETQYF	TGTGCCTGGGGAACAGGGGGCAGGGAGACCCAGTACTTC
TRBV11-2	-	TRBJ1-6	-	CASSLLNRDSPLHF	TGTGCCAGCAGCTTATTGAACAGGGATTCACCCCTCCACTTT
TRBV7-8	-	TRBJ2-7	-	CASSLVYSSYEQYF	TGTGCCAGCAGCTTAGTGTACAGTAGCTACGAGCAGTACTTC
TRBV5-4	-	TRBJ2-5	-	CASSSRGGAETQYF	TGTGCCAGCAGCTCCAGAGGAGGGGCAGAGACCCAGTACTTC
TRBV7-9	-	TRBJ2-5	-	CASSQRSAGKETQYF	TGTGCCAGCAGCCAAAGGTCTGCGGGTAAAGAGACCCAGTACTTC
TRBV28	-	TRBJ1-1	-	CSGGVGTEAFF	TGTTCCGGGGGAGTGGGCACTGAAGCTTTCTTT
TRBV2	-	TRBJ2-1	once	CASSLLASRANEQFF	TGTGCCAGCAGTCTCCTAGCGTCTAGGGCCAATGAGCAGTTCTTC
TRBV5-1	-	TRBJ2-1	-	CASSPATRTGVHNEQFF	TGCGCCAGCAGCCCCGCTACTAGAACCGGTGTCCACAATGAGCAGTTCTTC
TRBV9	-	TRBJ1-6	-	CASSSRNSPLHF	TGTGCCAGCAGCAGCAGGAATTCACCCCTCCACTTT
TRBV27	-	TRBJ2-1	-	CASYPVRNNNEQFF	TGTGCCAGTTACCCGGTCAGGAACAACAATGAGCAGTTCTTC
TRBV6-5	TRBD2	TRBJ2-7	-	CASSLAGALSYEQYF	TGTGCCAGCAGCCTAGCGGGAGCCCTTTCCTACGAGCAGTACTTC
TRBV29-1	-	TRBJ2-7	-	CSVEGAGYEQYF	TGCAGCGTTGAGGGGGCTGGTTACGAGCAGTACTTC
TRBV7-2	TRBD2	TRBJ2-5	-	CASSLVRQEGGAQYF	TGTGCCAGCAGCTTAGTCAGGCAGGAGGGAGGGGCCCAGTACTTC
TRBV9	-	TRBJ2-2	-	CASSVGAGTGELFF	TGTGCCAGCAGCGTGGGGGCCGGCACCGGGGAGCTGTTTTTT
TRBV5-1	TRBD2	TRBJ2-3	-	CASSLGGRVSDTQYF	TGCGCCAGCAGCTTGGGCGGGAGGGTGTCAGATACGCAGTATTTT
TRBV19	-	TRBJ1-4	-	CASSIGGNEKLFF	TGTGCCAGTAGTATCGGCGGGAATGAAAAACTGTTTTTT
TRBV28	TRBD1	TRBJ2-1	once	CASSFRQGEKDEQFF	TGTGCCAGCAGTTTCCGACAGGGGGAGAAAGATGAGCAGTTCTTC
TRBV6-5	TRBD1	TRBJ2-7	-	CASSYSTGWEQYF	TGTGCCAGCAGTTACTCGACAGGGTGGGAGCAGTACTTC
TRBV5-1	TRBD2	TRBJ2-1	-	CASSPVAGADEQFF	TGCGCCAGCAGCCCTGTAGCGGGAGCGGATGAGCAGTTCTTC
TRBV28	TRBD1	TRBJ1-6	-	CASSTGQTWNSPLHF	TGTGCCAGCAGCACGGGACAGACTTGGAATTCACCCCTCCACTTT
TRBV28	-	TRBJ2-3	-	CASSLSSGNTQYF	TGTGCCAGCAGTTTATCATCGGGGAATACGCAGTATTTT
TRBV30	-	TRBJ1-2	once	CAWSAFLGYTF	TGTGCCTGGAGTGCGTTTCTTGGCTACACCTTC
TRBV7-9	-	TRBJ2-7	-	CASSPQGLDYEQYF	TGTGCCAGCAGTCCCCAAGGGTTGGACTACGAGCAGTACTTC
TRBV28	-	TRBJ1-4	few	CASSTRVGGRGNEKLFF	TGTGCCAGCAGTACGAGGGTGGGGGGGCGCGGTAATGAAAAACTGTTTTTT
TRBV5-4	TRBD1	TRBJ1-2	-	CASSLVGQGSSGYTF	TGTGCCAGCAGCTTGGTCGGACAGGGGAGTAGTGGCTACACCTTC
TRBV7-8	-	TRBJ1-2	-	CASSLSQGKGYTF	TGTGCCAGCAGCTTAAGCCAGGGGAAGGGCTACACCTTC
TRBV9	TRBD2	TRBJ2-7	once	CASSGPSGTSGEYEQYF	TGTGCCAGCAGCGGGCCTAGCGGGACTAGCGGGGAGTACGAGCAGTACTTC
TRBV7-3	-	TRBJ2-2	-	CASSLIGETGELFF	TGTGCCAGCAGCTTGATAGGGGAAACCGGGGAGCTGTTTTTT
TRBV28	-	TRBJ2-2	-	CASSYGPSGGELFF	TGTGCCAGCAGTTATGGGCCCTCAGGGGGGGAGCTGTTTTTT
TRBV7-6	-	TRBJ2-7	once	CASSLGGSESYEQYF	TGTGCCAGCAGCTTAGGTGGTAGCGAATCCTACGAGCAGTACTTC
TRBV9	TRBD2	TRBJ2-1	-	CASSVGLAGEWLYNEQFF	TGTGCCAGCAGCGTAGGACTAGCGGGAGAATGGCTTTACAATGAGCAGTTCTTC
TRBV18	-	TRBJ2-7	-	CASSPRSEGEQYF	TGTGCCAGCTCACCAAGGAGTGAAGGCGAGCAGTACTTC
TRBV6-5	-	TRBJ1-3	-	CASSYGRGPGNTIYF	TGTGCCAGCAGTTACGGCAGGGGCCCTGGAAACACCATATATTTT
TRBV27	TRBD1	TRBJ2-7	-	CASSAGQGFGGGSPYEQYF	TGTGCCAGCAGTGCCGGACAGGGGTTCGGGGGAGGCTCCCCTTACGAGCAGTACTTC
TRBV27	-	TRBJ2-1	-	CASTISGPGFLNEQFF	TGTGCCAGCACTATTAGCGGCCCGGGTTTCCTGAATGAGCAGTTCTTC
TRBV28	-	TRBJ1-1	-	CASSGQLNTEAFF	TGTGCCAGCAGCGGACAGTTGAACACTGAAGCTTTCTTT